This T cell receptor beta chain was sequenced during a study of CD8 T cells in Susac syndrome. TEMRA cells were enriched by FACS, and CD4+ and CD8+ T cells were negatively isolated. After extraction with the RNeasy kit, about 0.5 to 1 ug of the RNA was reverse transcribed using random hexamers. Amplification of TCR beta CDR3 across 54 Vbeta and 13 Jbeta was performed with immunoSEQ multiplex PCR. MiXCR was run by TCRdb on the immunoSEQ multiplex PCR reads, yielding one entry per CDR3 protein. The sample comprises around 170,000 distinct CDR3 sequences, about 96% of which are singletons, and roughly 0.12% rests with the top ten. This CDR3 contains 15 residues. Trimming left V 6 bases short and J 4 bases short, with 16 bases between. As to this clonotype: The antigen remains unidentified.

Points from the study as a whole: It was acknowledged by the study that relatively few individuals were included in its TCR sequencing and HLA analysis.

The sample consisted of CD4+ T cells from PBMCs. The chain uses TRBV12-3 or TRBV12-4 and TRBJ2-1, with D possibly being TRBD2 (6 bases). The source is a human donor with Susac syndrome. CDR3 amino acids: CASRGDSAEYNEQFF. The CDR3 bases are TGTGCCAGCAGGGGGGACTCCGCGGAGTACAATGAGCAGTTCTTC.